Shown below are 21 T cell receptor beta chains from a single sample sequenced in a study of beta chain features in type 1 diabetes. What was sequenced were expressed TCRB transcripts, since all of the isolated RNA had been reverse transcribed. Using immunoSEQ multiplex PCR, the repertoire was profiled, and TCRdb retains in-frame clones only, with some absent. The table shows about 360,000 clones, with about 12% occurring only once. Input material: naive CD4+ T cells from blood. The receptor set was obtained from a man aged 18 to 29 in good health.

In this sample, this clone turned up a few times. This rearrangement joins TRBV2 to TRBJ1-2, with 8 bases identical to TRBD1. Germline CDR1 is SNHLY and CDR2 is FYNNEI. The CDR3 is 14 residues long. Trimming removed 8 bases from V and 7 bases from J; junction bases left unmatched: 12. The CDR3 spells CASLPTGGGLGYTF. In DNA, the CDR3 is TGTGCCAGCCTACCTACAGGGGGAGGTCTTGGCTACACCTTC.

This rearrangement joins TRBV7-2 to TRBJ1-6; 9 bases align to TRBD1. This CDR3 comprises 17 residues. Unmatched junction bases numbered 14, after V lost 4 bases and J lost 10 bases. Germline V gene sequence: CDR1 SGHTA, CDR2 FQGNSA. The CDR3 is CASSSTGGTGIVSPLHF. CDR3 bases: TGTGCCAGCAGCTCCACCGGAGGGACAGGGATCGTCTCACCCCTCCACTTT.

V usage is TRBV7-3 and J usage is TRBJ1-3, with D perhaps TRBD1 (6 bases). Trimming took off 5 bases at V and 2 bases at J, with 10 bases between the two ends. This CDR3 has 14 amino acids. The germline CDR1 and CDR2 sequences are SGHTA and FQGTGA. CDR3 in DNA: TGTGCCAGCAGCAAAGGGGGTGCTGGAAACACCATATATTTT. Translated: CASSKGGAGNTIYF.

The chain employs TRBV7-2 and TRBJ2-7; TRBD2 might be the D (7 bases). CDR1 SGHTA and CDR2 FQGNSA come from the germline V gene. Trimming removed 8 bases from V and 5 bases from J, with 22 bases in between. The CDR3 is 15 amino acids. In nucleotides, the CDR3 is TGTGCCAGCTCGGGGGGCGGGAGCCTGGGTCACGAGCAGTACTTC. Its translation: CASSGGGSLGHEQYF.

This clone was counted only a few times. The chain joins TRBV18 to TRBJ2-5; D possibly corresponds to TRBD2 (5 bases). Germline V gives CDR1 KGHSH, CDR2 LQKENI. With 3 bases removed from V and 7 bases from J, the gap between germline ends came to 9 bases. The CDR3 loop spans 12 amino acids. The CDR3 coding sequence is TGTGCCAGCTCACCTAATGAGGGGACCCAGTACTTC. Encoded protein: CASSPNEGTQYF. The whole variable domain, filled in from reference TRBV18 and TRBJ2-5, reads NAGVMQNPRHLVRRRGQEARLRCSPMKGHSHVYWYRQLPEEGLKFMVYLQKENIIDESGMPKERFSAEFPKEGPSILRIQQVVRGDSAAYFCASSPNEGTQYFGPGTRLLVL.

This clone appeared a few times. J is TRBJ2-3 and V is TRBV28, with 8 bases aligning to TRBD1. J gave up 2 bases and V 5 bases, and 15 bases lay outside the gene matches. The CDR3 runs to 18 residues. The germline V gene has CDR1 MDHEN and CDR2 SYDVKM. The CDR3 sequence: CASSPPGQGRMVTDTQYF. The CDR3 DNA sequence: TGTGCCAGCAGTCCACCAGGACAGGGTCGAATGGTCACAGATACGCAGTATTTT. Filled out from reference TRBV28 and TRBJ2-3, the complete variable domain reads DVKVTQSSRYLVKRTGEKVFLECVQDMDHENMFWYRQDPGLGLRLIYFSYDVKMKEKGDIPEGYSVSREKKERFSLILESASTNQTSMYLCASSPPGQGRMVTDTQYFGPGTRLTVL.

This chain links TRBV9 with TRBJ1-1; no firm D call. The CDR3 totals 14 residues. In germline, CDR1 is SGDLS, CDR2 YYNGEE. The V end lost 6 bases, the J end lost 4 bases, and 16 bases lay between the germline ends. The CDR3 protein is CASKTSPVATEAFF. The DNA of the CDR3 is TGTGCCAGCAAGACAAGTCCCGTGGCCACTGAAGCTTTCTTT.

This clone has only a few counts. The chain is built from TRBV11-2 and TRBJ2-1, with 10 bases that match TRBD1. Per germline, CDR1 SGHAT and CDR2 FQNNGV. This CDR3 has 15 amino acids. With 4 bases clipped from V and 6 bases from J, the junction kept 6 bases outside the gene matches. CDR3 coding DNA: TGTGCCAGCAGCTCTAGGGACAGGGGCTTCAATGAGCAGTTCTTC. Protein product: CASSSRDRGFNEQFF.

This clone appeared a few times. The J gene is TRBJ2-7, the V gene TRBV4-2; D is possibly TRBD2 (6 bases). Trimming took 0 bases from V and 0 from J, leaving 15 bases between them. This CDR3 region has 17 residues. In germline, CDR1 is LGHNA, CDR2 YNFKEQ. The chain's CDR3 is CASSQEGTRGSSYEQYF. As DNA, the CDR3 is TGTGCCAGCAGCCAAGAAGGGACTCGGGGGAGCTCCTACGAGCAGTACTTC.

This clone was recorded a few times. This rearrangement joins TRBV10-3 to TRBJ2-3, with TRBD2 identical over 10 bases. The germline CDR1 and CDR2 sequences are ENHRY and SYGVKD. The CDR3 has 16 amino acids. Unmatched junction bases numbered 6, after V lost 4 bases and J lost 2 bases. CDR3 sequence: CAISVSGGAATDTQYF. CDR3 nucleotide sequence: TGTGCCATCAGTGTAAGCGGGGGGGCAGCCACAGATACGCAGTATTTT.

This clone was counted only a few times. The chain recombines TRBV7-2 with TRBJ2-7; no reliable D call. The CDR3 length is 14 residues. In germline, CDR1 is SGHTA, CDR2 FQGNSA. Deletions cut 5 bases from V and 9 bases from J, with 20 bases between. The CDR3 spells CASSPSTVGIGQYF. Written as DNA, the CDR3 is TGTGCCAGCAGCCCCTCGACTGTCGGCATTGGGCAGTACTTC.

The gene calls are TRBV5-1 and TRBJ2-1; 9 bases agree with TRBD2. Trimming removed 0 bases from V and 4 bases from J; junction bases left unmatched: 5. The CDR3 runs 16 residues. Germline V gives CDR1 SGHRS, CDR2 YFSETQ. The CDR3 here is CASSLAGGRGYNEQFF. DNA of the CDR3: TGCGCCAGCAGCTTGGCCGGCGGGAGGGGGTACAATGAGCAGTTCTTC.

There are a few counts of this clone. The chain couples TRBV6-5 to TRBJ2-5; no firm D call. V shed 6 bases and J shed 5 bases, with 16 bases lying between them. This CDR3 spans 14 amino acids. Germline CDR1 and CDR2: MNHEY and SVGAGI. CDR3 bases: TGTGCCAGCAGAAGACGGGTATCTGGCGAGACCCAGTACTTC. It is translated as CASRRRVSGETQYF.

Only a few counts were recorded for this clone. The gene calls are TRBV18 and TRBJ2-2; 10 bases align to TRBD2. Germline trimming cut 2 bases from V and 5 bases from J; bases unmatched to any gene: 5. Germline assignment: CDR1 KGHSH and CDR2 LQKENI. This CDR3 is built from 16 residues. CDR3 protein: CASSPFSGRSTGELFF. CDR3 bases: TGTGCCAGCTCACCATTTAGCGGGAGGTCGACCGGGGAGCTGTTTTTT.

V is TRBV28 and J is TRBJ2-1, with D tentatively TRBD2 (7 bases). V gave up 6 bases and J gave up 8 bases, with 17 bases separating them. The germline gives CDR1 MDHEN, CDR2 SYDVKM. The CDR3 is 14 residues long. This CDR3 reads CASRKGGGIHEQFF. The CDR3 coding sequence is TGTGCCAGCAGAAAGGGGGGAGGGATCCATGAGCAGTTCTTC.

A few counts support this clone. The rearrangement uses TRBV5-4 and TRBJ1-3; possible D gene TRBD1, 6 bases. CDR3 size: 13 residues. The V end was cut by 5 bases, the J end by 6 bases, with 12 bases between. The germline gives CDR1 SGHNT, CDR2 YYREEE (reference sequence). CDR3 DNA: TGTGCCAGCAGTATAGACAGGCTAAACACCATATATTTT. It is translated as CASSIDRLNTIYF.

This CDR3 is CASSQVGPVGTFF. DNA for the CDR3: TGCGCCAGCAGCCAAGTCGGTCCCGTTGGTACTTTCTTT. The rearrangement links TRBV4-1 to TRBJ1-1; D unresolved. CDR1 is MGHRA and CDR2 is YSYEKL in the germline V gene. Trimming removed 1 base at V and 12 bases at J, with 15 bases between. The CDR3 has 13 residues.

This clone was seen a handful of times. The CDR3 DNA reads as TGTGCCAGCAGCTACGGACAGGGGGTTTCGGTCCATGAGCAGTTCTTC. Its protein product is CASSYGQGVSVHEQFF. The genes are TRBV7-3 and TRBJ2-1; 10 nucleotides match TRBD1. Germline CDR1 reads SGHTA; CDR2 reads FQGTGA. The CDR3 runs 16 residues. V was pared by 4 bases and J by 8 bases, with 11 bases of the junction left unmatched.

This sequence joins TRBV30 and TRBJ2-3; 8 bases are a match to TRBD1. Germline CDR1 reads GTSNPN; CDR2 reads SVGIG (reference sequence). The V segment lost 3 bases and the J segment 1 base; nucleotides outside the gene matches: 0. The length of the CDR3 is 13 residues. CDR3 amino acids: CAWRTGGTDTQYF. The CDR3 coding sequence is TGTGCCTGGAGGACAGGGGGCACAGATACGCAGTATTTT.

The rearrangement uses TRBV9 and TRBJ2-2; 8 bases map to TRBD1. Per germline, CDR1 SGDLS and CDR2 YYNGEE. The length of the CDR3 is 14 residues. V was clipped by 3 bases and J by 5 bases; unmatched bases: 3. This chain's CDR3 is CASSGTGLTGELFF. The DNA of the CDR3 is TGTGCCAGCAGCGGGACAGGGCTGACCGGGGAGCTGTTTTTT.

In this sample, this clone turned up a few times. V gene TRBV4-3 combines with J gene TRBJ2-1; the D is unclear. Germline CDR1 and CDR2: LGHNA and YSLEER. The length of the CDR3 is 14 residues. Trimming pared 3 bases from V and 1 base from J, leaving 7 bases between. The CDR3 protein is CASSHPGSYNEQFF. CDR3 nucleotide sequence: TGCGCCAGCAGCCATCCAGGATCCTACAATGAGCAGTTCTTC.